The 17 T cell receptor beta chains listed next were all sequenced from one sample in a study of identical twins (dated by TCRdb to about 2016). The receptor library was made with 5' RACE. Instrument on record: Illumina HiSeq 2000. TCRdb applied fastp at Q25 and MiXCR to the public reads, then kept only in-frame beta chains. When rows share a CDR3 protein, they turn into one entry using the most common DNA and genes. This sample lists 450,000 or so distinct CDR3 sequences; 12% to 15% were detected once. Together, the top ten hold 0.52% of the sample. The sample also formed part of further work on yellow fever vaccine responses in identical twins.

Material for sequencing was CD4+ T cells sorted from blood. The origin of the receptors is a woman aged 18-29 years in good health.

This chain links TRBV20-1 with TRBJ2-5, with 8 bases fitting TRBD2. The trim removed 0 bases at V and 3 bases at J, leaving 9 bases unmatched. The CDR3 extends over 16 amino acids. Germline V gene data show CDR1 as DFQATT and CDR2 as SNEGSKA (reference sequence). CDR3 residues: CSARDVRGGLKETQYF. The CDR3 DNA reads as TGCAGTGCTAGAGATGTACGGGGGGGCCTCAAAGAGACCCAGTACTTC.

The CDR3: CATSDSQPGKNIQYF. CDR3 nucleotide sequence: TGTGCCACCAGTGATTCGCAACCTGGAAAAAACATTCAGTACTTC. V gene TRBV24-1 combines with J gene TRBJ2-4; D is unclear. Germline CDR1 KGHDR, CDR2 SFDVKD. This CDR3 has 15 amino acids. V lost 2 bases and J lost 4, with 11 bases in between.

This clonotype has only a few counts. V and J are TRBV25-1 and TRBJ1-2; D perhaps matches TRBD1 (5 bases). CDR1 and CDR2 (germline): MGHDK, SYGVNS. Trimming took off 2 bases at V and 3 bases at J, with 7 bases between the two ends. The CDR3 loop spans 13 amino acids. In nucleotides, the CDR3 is TGTGCCAGCAGTGAAGGGGCAGACTATGGCTACACCTTC. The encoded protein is CASSEGADYGYTF.

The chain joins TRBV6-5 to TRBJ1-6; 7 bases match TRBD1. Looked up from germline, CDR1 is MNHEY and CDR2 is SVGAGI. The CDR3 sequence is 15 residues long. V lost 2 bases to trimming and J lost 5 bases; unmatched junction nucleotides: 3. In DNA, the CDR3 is TGTGCCAGCAGTTACACCGACAGGGATAATTCACCCCTCCACTTT. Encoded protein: CASSYTDRDNSPLHF.

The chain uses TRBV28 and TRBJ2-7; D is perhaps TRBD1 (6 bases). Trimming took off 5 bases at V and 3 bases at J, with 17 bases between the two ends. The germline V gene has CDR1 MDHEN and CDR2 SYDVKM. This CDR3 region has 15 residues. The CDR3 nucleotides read TGTGCCAGCAGTGAAACCGGGACAAGGAACTACGAGCAGTACTTC. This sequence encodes CASSETGTRNYEQYF.

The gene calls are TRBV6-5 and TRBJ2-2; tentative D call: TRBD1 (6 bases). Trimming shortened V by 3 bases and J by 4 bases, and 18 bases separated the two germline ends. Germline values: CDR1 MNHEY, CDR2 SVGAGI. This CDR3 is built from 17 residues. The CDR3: CASSYIRGILGTGELFF. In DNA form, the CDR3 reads TGTGCCAGCAGTTATATCAGGGGAATACTTGGCACCGGGGAGCTGTTTTTT.

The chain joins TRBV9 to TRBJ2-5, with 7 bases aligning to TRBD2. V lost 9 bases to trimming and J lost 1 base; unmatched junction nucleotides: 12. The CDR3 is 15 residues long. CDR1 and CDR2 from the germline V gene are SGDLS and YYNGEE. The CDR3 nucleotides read TGTGCCACCCGGGGGGAGCGACTTATCCAAGAGACCCAGTACTTC. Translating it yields CATRGERLIQETQYF.

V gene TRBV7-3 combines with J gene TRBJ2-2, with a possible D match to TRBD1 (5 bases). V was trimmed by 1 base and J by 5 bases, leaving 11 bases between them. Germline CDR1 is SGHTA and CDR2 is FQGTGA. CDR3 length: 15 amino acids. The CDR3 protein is CASSLNPGKTGELFF. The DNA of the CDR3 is TGTGCCAGCAGCTTAAACCCAGGGAAGACCGGGGAGCTGTTTTTT. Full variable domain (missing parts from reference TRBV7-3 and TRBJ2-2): GAGVSQTPSNKVTEKGKYVELRCDPISGHTALYWYRQSLGQGPEFLIYFQGTGAADDSGLPNDRFFAVRPEGSVSTLKIQRTERGDSAVYLCASSLNPGKTGELFFGEGSRLTVL.

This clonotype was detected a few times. CDR3 bases: TGTGCCAGTACAGGACAGGGCGGAACCGGGGAGCTGTTTTTT. Protein product: CASTGQGGTGELFF. The V call is TRBV2, the J call TRBJ2-2; 8 bases match TRBD1. This CDR3 comprises 14 residues. V shed 9 bases, J shed 5 bases, and the junction held 8 bases outside the gene matches. Germline CDR1 and CDR2: SNHLY and FYNNEI.

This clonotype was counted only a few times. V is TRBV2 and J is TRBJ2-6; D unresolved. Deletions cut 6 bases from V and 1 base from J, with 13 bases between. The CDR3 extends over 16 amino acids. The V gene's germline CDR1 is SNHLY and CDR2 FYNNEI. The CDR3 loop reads CASRVTHLSGANVLTF. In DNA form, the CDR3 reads TGTGCCAGCAGGGTTACCCATCTTTCTGGGGCCAACGTCCTGACTTTC.

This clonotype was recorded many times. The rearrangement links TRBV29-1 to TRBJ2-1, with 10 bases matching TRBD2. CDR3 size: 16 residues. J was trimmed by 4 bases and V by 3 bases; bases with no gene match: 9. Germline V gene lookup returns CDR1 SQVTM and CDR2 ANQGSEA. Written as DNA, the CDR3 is TGCAGCGTTGAGGCCCAGACTAGCGGGTTTTACAATGAGCAGTTCTTC. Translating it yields CSVEAQTSGFYNEQFF.

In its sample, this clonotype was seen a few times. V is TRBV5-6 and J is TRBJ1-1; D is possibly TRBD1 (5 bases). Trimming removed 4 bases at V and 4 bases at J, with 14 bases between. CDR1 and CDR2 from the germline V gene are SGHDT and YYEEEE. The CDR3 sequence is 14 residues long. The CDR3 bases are TGTGCCAGCAGCGATACCAGGGTATTCACTGAAGCTTTCTTT. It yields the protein CASSDTRVFTEAFF.

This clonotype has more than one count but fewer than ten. The CDR3 sequence: CASSQTLGGYTEAFF. Here the CDR3 DNA reads TGCGCCAGCAGCCAAACCTTAGGGGGCTACACTGAAGCTTTCTTT. The chain combines TRBV4-3 with TRBJ1-1; the match to TRBD1 covers 7 bases. V trimming: 2 bases; J trimming: 3 bases; junction bases outside the gene matches: 6. This CDR3 region has 15 residues. CDR1 is LGHNA and CDR2 is YSLEER in the germline V gene.

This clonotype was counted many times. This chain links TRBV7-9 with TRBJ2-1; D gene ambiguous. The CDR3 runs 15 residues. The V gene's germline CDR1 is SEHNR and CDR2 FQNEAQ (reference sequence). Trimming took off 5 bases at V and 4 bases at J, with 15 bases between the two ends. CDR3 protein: CASSPVALGYNEQFF. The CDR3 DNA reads TGTGCCAGCAGCCCTGTAGCCTTAGGGTACAATGAGCAGTTCTTC.

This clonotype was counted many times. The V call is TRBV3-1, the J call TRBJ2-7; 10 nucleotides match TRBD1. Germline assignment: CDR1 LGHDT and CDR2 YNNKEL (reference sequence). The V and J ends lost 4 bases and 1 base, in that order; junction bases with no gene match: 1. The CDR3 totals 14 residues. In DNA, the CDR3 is TGTGCCAGCAGCCGACAGGGGGCTTCCTACGAGCAGTACTTC. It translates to CASSRQGASYEQYF.

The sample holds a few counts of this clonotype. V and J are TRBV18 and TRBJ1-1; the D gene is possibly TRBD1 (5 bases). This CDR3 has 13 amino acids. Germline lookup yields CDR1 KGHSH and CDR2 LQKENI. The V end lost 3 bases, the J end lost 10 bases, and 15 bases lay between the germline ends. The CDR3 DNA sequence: TGTGCCAGCTCACCTTCAGGGACTTCAGGAGCTTTCTTT. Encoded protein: CASSPSGTSGAFF.

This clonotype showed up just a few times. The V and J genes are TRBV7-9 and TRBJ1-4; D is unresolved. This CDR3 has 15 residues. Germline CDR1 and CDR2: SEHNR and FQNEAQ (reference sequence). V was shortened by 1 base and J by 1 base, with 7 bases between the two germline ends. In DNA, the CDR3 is TGTGCCAGCAGCTTAGAAGGTCTAACTAATGAAAAACTGTTTTTT. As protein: CASSLEGLTNEKLFF.